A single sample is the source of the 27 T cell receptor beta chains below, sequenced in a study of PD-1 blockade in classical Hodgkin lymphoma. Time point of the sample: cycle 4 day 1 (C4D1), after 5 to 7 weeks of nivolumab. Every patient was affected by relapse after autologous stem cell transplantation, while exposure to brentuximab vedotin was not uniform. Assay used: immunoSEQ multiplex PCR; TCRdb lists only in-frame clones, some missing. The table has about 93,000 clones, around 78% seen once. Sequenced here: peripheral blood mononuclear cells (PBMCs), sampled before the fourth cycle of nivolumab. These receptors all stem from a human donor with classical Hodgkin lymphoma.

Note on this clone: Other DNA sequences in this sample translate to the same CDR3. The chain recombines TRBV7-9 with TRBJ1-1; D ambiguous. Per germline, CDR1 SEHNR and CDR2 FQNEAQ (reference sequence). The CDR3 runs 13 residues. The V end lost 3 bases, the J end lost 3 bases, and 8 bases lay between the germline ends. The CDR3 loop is CASSLVRDTEAFF. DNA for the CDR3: TGTGCCAGCAGCTTGGTAAGGGACACTGAAGCTTTCTTT.

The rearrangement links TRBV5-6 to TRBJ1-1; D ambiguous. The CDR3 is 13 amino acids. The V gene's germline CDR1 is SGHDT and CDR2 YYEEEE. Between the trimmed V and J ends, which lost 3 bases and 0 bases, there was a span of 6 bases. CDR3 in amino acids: CASSSLLNTEAFF. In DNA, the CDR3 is TGTGCCAGCAGCTCTCTATTGAACACTGAAGCTTTCTTT.

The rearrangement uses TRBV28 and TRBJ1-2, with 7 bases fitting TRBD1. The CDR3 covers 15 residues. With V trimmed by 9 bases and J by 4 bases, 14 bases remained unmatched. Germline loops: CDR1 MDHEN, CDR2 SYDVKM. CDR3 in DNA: TGTGCCAGTAGTCGCCGGGACCGGGACAGCTATGGCTACACCTTC. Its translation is CASSRRDRDSYGYTF.

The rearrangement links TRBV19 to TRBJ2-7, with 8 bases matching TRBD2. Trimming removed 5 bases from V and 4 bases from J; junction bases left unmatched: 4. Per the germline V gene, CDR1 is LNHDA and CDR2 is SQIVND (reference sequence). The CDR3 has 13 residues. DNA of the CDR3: TGTGCCAGTAGTCCAAGCGGGGGATACGAGCAGTACTTC. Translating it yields CASSPSGGYEQYF.

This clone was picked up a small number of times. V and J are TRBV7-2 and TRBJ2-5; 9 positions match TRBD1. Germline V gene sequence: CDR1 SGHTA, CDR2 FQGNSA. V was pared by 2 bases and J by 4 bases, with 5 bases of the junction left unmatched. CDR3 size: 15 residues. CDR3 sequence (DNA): TGTGCCAGCAGCTTACCTGGACAGGGGAGAGAGACCCAGTACTTC. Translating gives CASSLPGQGRETQYF.

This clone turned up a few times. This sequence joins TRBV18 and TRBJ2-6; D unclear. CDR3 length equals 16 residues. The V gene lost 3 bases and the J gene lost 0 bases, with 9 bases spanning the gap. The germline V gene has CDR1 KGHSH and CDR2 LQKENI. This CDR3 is CASSPVGSSGANVLTF. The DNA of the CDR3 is TGTGCCAGCTCACCGGTAGGATCCTCTGGGGCCAACGTCCTGACTTTC.

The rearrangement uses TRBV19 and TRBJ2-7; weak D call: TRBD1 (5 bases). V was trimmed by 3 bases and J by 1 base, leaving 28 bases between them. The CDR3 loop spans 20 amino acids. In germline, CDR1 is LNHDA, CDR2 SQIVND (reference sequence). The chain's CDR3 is CASSIHQGIGHQTQSYEQYF. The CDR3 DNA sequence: TGTGCCAGTAGTATCCACCAGGGAATTGGCCACCAGACACAATCCTACGAGCAGTACTTC.

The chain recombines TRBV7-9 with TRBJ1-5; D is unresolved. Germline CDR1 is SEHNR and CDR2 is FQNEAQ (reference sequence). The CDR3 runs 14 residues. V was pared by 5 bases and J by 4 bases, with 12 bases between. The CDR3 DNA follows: TGTGCCAGCAGCGAGGCGTCGGATAATCAGCCCCAGCATTTT. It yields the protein CASSEASDNQPQHF.

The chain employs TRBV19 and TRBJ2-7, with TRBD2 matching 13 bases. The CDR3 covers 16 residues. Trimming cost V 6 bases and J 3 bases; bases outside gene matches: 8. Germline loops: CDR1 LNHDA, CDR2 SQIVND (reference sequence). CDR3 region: CASSPKGTSGNYEQYF. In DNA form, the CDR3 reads TGTGCCAGTAGCCCAAAAGGGACTAGCGGGAACTACGAGCAGTACTTC.

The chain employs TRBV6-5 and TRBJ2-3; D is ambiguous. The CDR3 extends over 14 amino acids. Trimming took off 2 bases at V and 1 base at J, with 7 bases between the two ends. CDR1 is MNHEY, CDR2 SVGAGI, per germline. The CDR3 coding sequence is TGTGCCAGCAGTTACCACTCTCGCACAGATACGCAGTATTTT. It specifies CASSYHSRTDTQYF.

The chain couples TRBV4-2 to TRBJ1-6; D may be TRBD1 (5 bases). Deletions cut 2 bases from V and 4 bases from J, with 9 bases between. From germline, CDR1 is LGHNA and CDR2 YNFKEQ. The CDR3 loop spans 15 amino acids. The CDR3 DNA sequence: TGTGCCAGCAGCCAAATGGGGGGGTATAATTCACCCCTCCACTTT. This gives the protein CASSQMGGYNSPLHF.

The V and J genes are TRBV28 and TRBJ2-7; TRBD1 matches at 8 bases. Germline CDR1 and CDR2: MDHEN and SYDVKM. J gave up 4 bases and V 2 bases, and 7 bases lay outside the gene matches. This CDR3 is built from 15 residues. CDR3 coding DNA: TGTGCCAGCAGTTTAGTCGCAGGGGGCGGGTACGAGCAGTACTTC. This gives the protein CASSLVAGGGYEQYF.

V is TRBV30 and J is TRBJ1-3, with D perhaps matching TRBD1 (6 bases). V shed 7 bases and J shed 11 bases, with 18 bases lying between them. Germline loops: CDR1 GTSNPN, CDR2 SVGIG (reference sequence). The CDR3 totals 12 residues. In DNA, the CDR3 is TGTGCCTTATCGCCCCGGGGGGGCCCCATATATTTT. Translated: CALSPRGGPIYF.

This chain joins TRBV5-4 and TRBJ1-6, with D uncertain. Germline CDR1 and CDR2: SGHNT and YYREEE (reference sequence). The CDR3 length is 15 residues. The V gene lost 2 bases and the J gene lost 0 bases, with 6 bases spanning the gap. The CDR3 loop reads CASSLRSSYNSPLHF. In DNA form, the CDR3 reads TGTGCCAGCAGCTTACGGAGCTCCTATAATTCACCCCTCCACTTT.

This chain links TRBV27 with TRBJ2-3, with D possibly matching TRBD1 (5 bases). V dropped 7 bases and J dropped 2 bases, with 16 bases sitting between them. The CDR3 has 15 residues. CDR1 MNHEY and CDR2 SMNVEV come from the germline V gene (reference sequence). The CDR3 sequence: CASTLPTDNTDTQYF. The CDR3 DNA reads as TGTGCCAGCACTCTCCCAACGGACAACACAGATACGCAGTATTTT.

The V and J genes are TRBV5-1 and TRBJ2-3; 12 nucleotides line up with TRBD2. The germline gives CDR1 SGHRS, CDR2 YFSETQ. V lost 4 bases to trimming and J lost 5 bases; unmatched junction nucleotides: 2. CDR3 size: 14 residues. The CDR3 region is CASSPGLAGDTQYF. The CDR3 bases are TGCGCCAGCAGCCCGGGACTAGCGGGAGATACGCAGTATTTT.

CDR3 DNA sequence: TGTGCCAGCAGTTTTTTGTTGACTAGCGGGATGGCCGGGGAGCTGTTTTTT. It is translated as CASSFLLTSGMAGELFF. The chain couples TRBV28 to TRBJ2-2; 11 positions agree with TRBD2. CDR1 is MDHEN and CDR2 is SYDVKM in the germline V gene. Germline trimming cut 3 bases from V and 6 bases from J; bases unmatched to any gene: 9. The CDR3 contains 17 residues.

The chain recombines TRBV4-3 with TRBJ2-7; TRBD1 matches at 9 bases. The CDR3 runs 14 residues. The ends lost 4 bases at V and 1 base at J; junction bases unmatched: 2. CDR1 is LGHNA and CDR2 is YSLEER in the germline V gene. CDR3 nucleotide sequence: TGCGCCAGCAGCCCCGGGACAGGGTCCTACGAGCAGTACTTC. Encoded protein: CASSPGTGSYEQYF.

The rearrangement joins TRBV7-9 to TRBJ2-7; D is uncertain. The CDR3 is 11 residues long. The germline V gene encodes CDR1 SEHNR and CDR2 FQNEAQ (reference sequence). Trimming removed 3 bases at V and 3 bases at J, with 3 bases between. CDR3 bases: TGTGCCAGCAGCTTTTTCTACGAGCAGTACTTC. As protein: CASSFFYEQYF.

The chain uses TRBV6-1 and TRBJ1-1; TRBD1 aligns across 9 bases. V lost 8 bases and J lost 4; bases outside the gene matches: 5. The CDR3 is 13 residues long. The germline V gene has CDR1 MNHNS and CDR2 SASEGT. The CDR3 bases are TGTGCCAGCGGGGACAGGGCCGGCACTGAAGCTTTCTTT. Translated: CASGDRAGTEAFF.

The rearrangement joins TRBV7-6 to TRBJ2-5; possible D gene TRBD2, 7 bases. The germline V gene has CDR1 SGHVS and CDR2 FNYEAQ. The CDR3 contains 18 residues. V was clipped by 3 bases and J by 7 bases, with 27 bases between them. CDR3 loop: CASSFRGAEAQVGGTQYF. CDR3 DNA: TGTGCCAGCAGCTTCCGGGGGGCCGAAGCCCAAGTGGGGGGGACCCAGTACTTC.

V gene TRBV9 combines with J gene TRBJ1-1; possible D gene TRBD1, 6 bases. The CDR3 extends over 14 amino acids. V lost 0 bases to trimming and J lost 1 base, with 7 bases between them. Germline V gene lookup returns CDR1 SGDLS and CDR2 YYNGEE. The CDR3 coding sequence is TGTGCCAGCAGCGTAGAACAGGGGAACACTGAAGCTTTCTTT. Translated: CASSVEQGNTEAFF.

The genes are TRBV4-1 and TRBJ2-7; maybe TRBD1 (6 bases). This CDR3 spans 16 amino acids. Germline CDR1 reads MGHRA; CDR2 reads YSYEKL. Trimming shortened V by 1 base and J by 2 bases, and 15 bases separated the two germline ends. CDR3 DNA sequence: TGCGCCAGCAGCCAAGTCGGGACAAGGGGTACCTACGAGCAGTACTTC. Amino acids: CASSQVGTRGTYEQYF.

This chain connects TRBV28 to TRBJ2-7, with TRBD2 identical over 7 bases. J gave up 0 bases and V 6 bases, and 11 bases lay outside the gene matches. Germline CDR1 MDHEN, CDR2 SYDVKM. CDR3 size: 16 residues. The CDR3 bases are TGTGCCAGCAGCCCCGAGACTAGCCTCTTCTCCTACGAGCAGTACTTC. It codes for CASSPETSLFSYEQYF.

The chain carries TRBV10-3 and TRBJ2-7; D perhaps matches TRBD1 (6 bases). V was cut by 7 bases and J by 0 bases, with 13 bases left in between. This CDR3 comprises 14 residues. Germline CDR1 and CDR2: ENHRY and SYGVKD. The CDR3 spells CAINSWTDSYEQYF. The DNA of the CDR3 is TGTGCCATCAACTCATGGACAGACTCCTACGAGCAGTACTTC.

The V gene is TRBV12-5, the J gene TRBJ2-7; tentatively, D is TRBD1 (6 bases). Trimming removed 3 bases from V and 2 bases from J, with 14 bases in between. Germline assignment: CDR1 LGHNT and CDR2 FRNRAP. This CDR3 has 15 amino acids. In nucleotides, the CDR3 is TGTGCTAGTGGTTTAGTTGCAGGGGCCACCTACGAGCAGTACTTC. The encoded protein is CASGLVAGATYEQYF. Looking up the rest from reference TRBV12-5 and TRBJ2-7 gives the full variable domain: DARVTQTPRHKVTEMGQEVTMRCQPILGHNTVFWYRQTMMQGLELLAYFRNRAPLDDSGMPKDRFSAEMPDATLATLKIQPSEPRDSAVYFCASGLVAGATYEQYFGPGTRLTVT.

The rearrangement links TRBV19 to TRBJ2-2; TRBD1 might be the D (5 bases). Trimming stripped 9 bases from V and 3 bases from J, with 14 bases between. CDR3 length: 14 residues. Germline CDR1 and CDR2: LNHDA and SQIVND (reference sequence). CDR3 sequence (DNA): TGTGCCAGCAGCGTAGGACAAGACACCGGGGAGCTGTTTTTT. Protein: CASSVGQDTGELFF.